This record looks at one T cell receptor beta chain sequence and its context. The antigen is not known. Noted time point: pretreatment peripheral blood. The CDR3 runs to 14 residues. Trimming took 6 bases from V and 7 from J, leaving 15 bases between them. Per germline, CDR1 ENHRY and CDR2 SYGVKD. This sample is drawn from a study of PD-L1 blockade in urothelial cancer. The wider study: Patients, treated from 2014 onward, received atezolizumab 1,200 mg intravenously every 3 weeks. The authors examined blood 3 weeks (second dose) and 6 weeks after treatment start. The median T cell count in blood samples was 141,255.

The repertoire was sequenced with immunoSEQ multiplex PCR; TCRdb's copy has only in-frame clones and lacks some. The sample gives about 86,000 clones, approximately 81% of which show up once; 13% to 15% is in the top ten. Whole-study results and caveats: Patients with below-median pretreatment blood clonality survived longer.

This receptor was taken from a man in his sixties with urothelial cancer. The rearrangement joins TRBV10-3 to TRBJ2-2; a weak D match, TRBD1 (6 bases). This specimen was PBMCs, taken around atezolizumab (anti-PD-L1) treatment. The CDR3 coding sequence is TGTGCCATCAGAGAAAACAGGGATAGCGGGGAGCTGTTTTTT. This gives the protein CAIRENRDSGELFF.